Shown below are 2 T cell receptor beta chains from a single sample sequenced in a study of read filtering for tumor transcriptome and immune sequencing. From about 400 ng of RNA, a library with molecular barcoded alpha/delta and beta/gamma adaptors was made. TCRdb recomputed calls from the reads with MiXCR, one row per CDR3 protein. The table shows roughly 130,000 distinct CDR3 sequences, with roughly 13% occurring only once. Material: a population of CD138-negative cells sorted from bone marrow. Receptors were obtained from a donor aged 40 or over with multiple myeloma.

With regard to this clonotype: A much more abundant neighbour one base away suggests this may be a read error. CDR3 DNA: TGTGCCAGCAGTGAAGCCCGAGGCAGCAGTTCCTACAATGGGCAGTTCTTC. This encodes CASSEARGSSSYNGQFF. The gene calls are TRBV2 and TRBJ2-1; no clear D gene. This CDR3 comprises 17 residues. Looked up from germline, CDR1 is SNHLY and CDR2 is FYNNEI.

The table lists this clonotype with many counts. The chain carries TRBV3-1 and TRBJ1-1; possible D gene TRBD1, 6 bases. The CDR3 has 13 amino acids. V was clipped by 8 bases and J by 1 base, with 11 bases between them. The germline CDR1 and CDR2 sequences are LGHDT and YNNKEL (reference sequence). As DNA, the CDR3 is TGTGCCAGCGCCGGGGGACAGAACACTGAAGCTTTCTTT. Amino acids: CASAGGQNTEAFF.